The source of this T cell receptor beta chain is a study of T cell responses to AZD1222 COVID-19 vaccine. With respect to this clone: The antigen is not known.

General study results and limits: Nearly half of unique spike-specific TCRs reportedly avoided B.1.351 and B.1.1.7 mutated regions. Spike-specific TCRs gained breadth and depth after people received two AZD1222 doses. Samples come after the peak T cell response, not at day 14.

V gave up 5 bases and J gave up 4 bases, with 12 bases separating them. This CDR3 comprises 14 residues. Germline CDR1 KGHDR, CDR2 SFDVKD. Only in-frame clones appear in the TCRdb table, and some are missing; sequencing was by immunoSEQ multiplex PCR. The table has about 200,000 clones, more than 85% seen once. The V call is TRBV24-1, the J call TRBJ2-3; D unclear. The sequence came from an adult in good health. The input for sequencing was peripheral blood, taken on day 0 of MenACWY control vaccination. CDR3 sequence reads: CATSGARTADTQYF. Here the CDR3 DNA reads TGTGCCACCAGTGGCGCCCGGACGGCAGATACGCAGTATTTT.